This T cell receptor beta chain was identified during a study of cytotoxic CD8 clonotypes in ibrutinib-treated CLL. The repertoire was sequenced with immunoSEQ multiplex PCR; TCRdb's copy has only in-frame clones and lacks some. The sample has about 92,000 clones; more than 70% are singletons. The CDR3 consists of 12 residues. Germline assignment: CDR1 SGHTA and CDR2 FQGNSA. V was cut by 2 bases and J by 4 bases, with 5 bases left in between. The material sequenced was PBMCs, taken after 24 months of ibrutinib treatment. The chain combines TRBV7-2 with TRBJ1-2, with unresolved D. This receptor was taken from a human donor with chronic lymphocytic leukemia. CDR3 residues: CASSLSGYGYTF. The CDR3 region has the DNA TGTGCCAGCAGCTTAAGCGGCTATGGCTACACCTTC.